This T cell receptor beta chain appears in the sequencing data of a study of blood T cell repertoires in COVID-19. Study details: The analysed material was cDNA or gDNA that came from T cells, B-cell-depleted T cells, or PBMCs.

Trimming pared 0 bases from V and 1 base from J, leaving 7 bases between. There are 14 residues in the CDR3. Germline V gives CDR1 SGDLS, CDR2 YYNGEE. In Seattle, patients joined the study during active infection and were tracked longitudinally. Per the original data handling: Scientists estimated how many nucleated cells there were by amplifying reference gene primers. Assay: immunoSEQ multiplex PCR; the TCRdb copy retains only in-frame clones and omits some. V and J calls and clone size are as listed in that table; D and trimming were resolved from the DNA. The sample includes tens of thousands of clones, roughly 90% of them seen just once.

This clonotype originated in a man in his 60s with COVID-19, enrolled during active disease. This rearrangement joins TRBV9 to TRBJ1-1; no clear D gene. Sequenced material: peripheral blood. The CDR3 spells CASSVDNWNTEAFF. In nucleotides, the CDR3 is TGTGCCAGCAGCGTAGATAACTGGAACACTGAAGCTTTCTTT. Based on the CDR3 plus reference TRBV9 and TRBJ1-1, the full variable domain is DSGVTQTPKHLITATGQRVTLRCSPRSGDLSVYWYQQSLDQGLQFLIQYYNGEERAKGNILERFSAQQFPDLHSELNLSSLELGDSALYFCASSVDNWNTEAFFGQGTRLTVV.